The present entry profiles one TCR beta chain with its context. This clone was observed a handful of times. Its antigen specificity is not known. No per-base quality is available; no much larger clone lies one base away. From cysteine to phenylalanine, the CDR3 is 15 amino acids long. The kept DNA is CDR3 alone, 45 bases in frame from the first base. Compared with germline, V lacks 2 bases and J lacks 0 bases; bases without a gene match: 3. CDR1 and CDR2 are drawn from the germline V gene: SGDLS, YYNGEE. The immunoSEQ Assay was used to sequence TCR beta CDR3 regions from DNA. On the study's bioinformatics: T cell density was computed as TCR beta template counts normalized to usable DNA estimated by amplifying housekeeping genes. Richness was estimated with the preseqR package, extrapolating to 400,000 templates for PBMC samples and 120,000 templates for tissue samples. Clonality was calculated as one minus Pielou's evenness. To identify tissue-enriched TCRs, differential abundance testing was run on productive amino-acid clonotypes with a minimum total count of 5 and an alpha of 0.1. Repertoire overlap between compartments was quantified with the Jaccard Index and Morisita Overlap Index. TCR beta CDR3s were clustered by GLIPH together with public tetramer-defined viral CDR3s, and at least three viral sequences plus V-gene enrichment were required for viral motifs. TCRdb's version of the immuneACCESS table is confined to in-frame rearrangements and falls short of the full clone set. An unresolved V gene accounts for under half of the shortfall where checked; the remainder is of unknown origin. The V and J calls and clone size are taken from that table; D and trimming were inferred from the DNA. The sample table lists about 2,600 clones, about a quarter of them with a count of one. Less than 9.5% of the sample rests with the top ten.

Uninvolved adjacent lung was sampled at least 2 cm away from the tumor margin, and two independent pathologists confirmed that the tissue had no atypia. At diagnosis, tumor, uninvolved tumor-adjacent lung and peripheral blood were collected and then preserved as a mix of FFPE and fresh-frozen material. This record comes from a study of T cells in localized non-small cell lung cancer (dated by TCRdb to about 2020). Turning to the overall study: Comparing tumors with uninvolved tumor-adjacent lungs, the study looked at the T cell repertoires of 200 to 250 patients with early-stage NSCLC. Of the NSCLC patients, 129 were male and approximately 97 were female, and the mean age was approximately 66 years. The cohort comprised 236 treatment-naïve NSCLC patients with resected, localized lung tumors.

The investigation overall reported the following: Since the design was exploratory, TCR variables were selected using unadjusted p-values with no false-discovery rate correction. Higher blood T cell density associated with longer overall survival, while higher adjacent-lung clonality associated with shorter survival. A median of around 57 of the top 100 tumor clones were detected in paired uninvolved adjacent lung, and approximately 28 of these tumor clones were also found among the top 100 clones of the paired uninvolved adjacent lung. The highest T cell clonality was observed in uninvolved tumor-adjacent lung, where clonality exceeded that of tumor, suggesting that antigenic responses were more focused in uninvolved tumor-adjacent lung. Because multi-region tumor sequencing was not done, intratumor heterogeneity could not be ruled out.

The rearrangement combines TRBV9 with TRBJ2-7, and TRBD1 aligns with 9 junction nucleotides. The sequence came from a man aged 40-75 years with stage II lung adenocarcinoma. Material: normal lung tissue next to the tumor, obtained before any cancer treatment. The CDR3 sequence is CASSVTGGASYEQYF. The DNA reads TGTGCCAGCAGCGTCACAGGGGGCGCCTCCTACGAGCAGTACTTC.